A single sample gave rise to the 22 T cell receptor beta chains below, sequenced in a study of a mutant IDH1 vaccine in newly diagnosed glioma. The protocol was immunoSEQ multiplex PCR, while the TCRdb copy is restricted to in-frame clones and leaves out a portion. The sample holds some 19,000 clones, approximately 85% seen once. The time point was: baseline, week 1 (first vaccination visit). Treatment: pre-vaccination baseline after standard-of-care therapy. The material was PBMCs, obtained from a glioma patient treated with radiotherapy, temozolomide or both. The receptors stem from a man aged 40-49 years with glioma.

The chain joins TRBV4-1 to TRBJ2-7; D remains ambiguous. Trimming removed 3 bases from V and 2 bases from J, with 14 bases in between. CDR1 and CDR2 from the germline V gene are MGHRA and YSYEKL. This CDR3 has 15 residues. This CDR3 reads CASSHPQGSTYEQYF. The CDR3 region has the DNA TGCGCCAGCAGCCATCCCCAAGGCAGCACCTACGAGCAGTACTTC.

The chain carries TRBV20-1 and TRBJ2-7; D is undetermined. The length of the CDR3 is 11 residues. The V end lost 0 bases, the J end lost 3 bases, and 3 bases lay between the germline ends. Germline CDR1 reads DFQATT; CDR2 reads SNEGSKA (reference sequence). DNA of the CDR3: TGCAGTGCTAGAGAGGTCTACGAGCAGTACTTC. This gives the protein CSAREVYEQYF.

This clone was recorded a few times. The chain has TRBV5-1 and TRBJ2-2; D possibly corresponds to TRBD1 (6 bases). The CDR3 runs 15 residues. Germline CDR1 SGHRS, CDR2 YFSETQ. V was shortened by 4 bases and J by 1 base, with 11 bases between the two germline ends. The DNA for the CDR3 is TGCGCCAGCAGCACCGGGACATTGAACACCGGGGAGCTGTTTTTT. Translation: CASSTGTLNTGELFF.

V is TRBV29-1 and J is TRBJ1-1; tentative D call: TRBD1 (5 bases). The CDR3 extends over 12 amino acids. The germline CDR1 and CDR2 sequences are SQVTM and ANQGSEA. Trimming left V 0 bases short and J 11 bases short, with 13 bases between. The CDR3 spells CSVEDQGPSAFF. For the CDR3, the DNA is TGCAGCGTTGAAGATCAGGGCCCCTCGGCTTTCTTT.

The V gene is TRBV6-6, the J gene TRBJ1-2; D unresolved. In germline, CDR1 is MNHNY, CDR2 SVGAGI (reference sequence). Trimming left V 6 bases short and J 0 bases short, with 8 bases between. The CDR3 totals 13 residues. CDR3 in amino acids: CASRSSPNYGYTF. The CDR3 region has the DNA TGTGCCAGCAGGTCTAGCCCTAACTATGGCTACACCTTC.

The chain combines TRBV5-1 with TRBJ2-2; D gene uncertain. The CDR3 loop spans 13 amino acids. Germline V gene data show CDR1 as SGHRS and CDR2 as YFSETQ. The V end was cut by 4 bases, the J end by 6 bases, with 10 bases between. CDR3 protein: CASSPRVAGELFF. The CDR3 DNA reads TGCGCCAGCAGCCCCCGTGTTGCCGGGGAGCTGTTTTTT. Using reference TRBV5-1 and TRBJ2-2 for the parts outside the CDR3, the full variable domain is KAGVTQTPRYLIKTRGQQVTLSCSPISGHRSVSWYQQTPGQGLQFLFEYFSETQRNKGNFPGRFSGRQFSNSRSEMNVSTLELGDSALYLCASSPRVAGELFFGEGSRLTVL.

The chain has TRBV2 and TRBJ1-2; 8 positions match TRBD1. V trimming: 2 bases; J trimming: 5 bases; junction bases outside the gene matches: 4. The CDR3 covers 14 residues. CDR1 and CDR2 from the germline V gene are SNHLY and FYNNEI. In DNA, the CDR3 is TGTGCCAGCAGTGAATTAGGACAGGGATATGGCTACACCTTC. Translation gives CASSELGQGYGYTF. Filled out from reference TRBV2 and TRBJ1-2, the complete variable domain reads EPEVTQTPSHQVTQMGQEVILRCVPISNHLYFYWYRQILGQKVEFLVSFYNNEISEKSEIFDDQFSVERPDGSNFTLKIRSTKLEDSAMYFCASSELGQGYGYTFGSGTRLTVV.

V and J are TRBV7-2 and TRBJ1-5, with a weak D call TRBD1 (5 bases). This CDR3 comprises 17 residues. Between the trimmed V and J ends, which lost 2 bases and 0 bases, there was a span of 14 bases. CDR1 is SGHTA, CDR2 FQGNSA, per germline. CDR3 coding DNA: TGTGCCAGCAGCTTATCCGGGGCGGCCCATAGCAATCAGCCCCAGCATTTT. Translating gives CASSLSGAAHSNQPQHF.

This clone was counted once. The chain carries TRBV6-5 and TRBJ1-2, with 7 nucleotides matching TRBD1. Germline V gives CDR1 MNHEY, CDR2 SVGAGI. Losses at the gene ends were 6 bases for V and 4 bases for J; bases not matched to a gene: 11. The CDR3 has 15 residues. CDR3 DNA sequence: TGTGCCAGCAGCCGCCAGATACAGGGGAGCTATGGCTACACCTTC. Amino acids: CASSRQIQGSYGYTF.

The rearrangement links TRBV30 to TRBJ2-1, with TRBD2 matching over 7 bases. The CDR3 spans 15 residues. The germline V gene encodes CDR1 GTSNPN and CDR2 SVGIG (reference sequence). V shed 2 bases, J shed 6 bases, and the junction held 10 bases outside the gene matches. The chain's CDR3 is CAWSLLSGARNEQFF. CDR3 DNA sequence: TGTGCCTGGAGTTTACTGAGCGGGGCTCGCAATGAGCAGTTCTTC. The entire variable domain, with the rest obtained from reference TRBV30 and TRBJ2-1, is as follows: SQTIHQWPATLVQPVGSPLSLECTVEGTSNPNLYWYRQAAGRGLQLLFYSVGIGQISSEVPQNLSASRPQDRQFILSSKKLLLSDSGFYLCAWSLLSGARNEQFFGPGTRLTVL.

V is TRBV6-1 and J is TRBJ2-7, with D perhaps being TRBD1 or TRBD2 (5 bases each). Germline CDR1 and CDR2: MNHNS and SASEGT. Trimming shortened V by 0 bases and J by 7 bases, and 13 bases separated the two germline ends. The CDR3 runs to 14 residues. DNA for the CDR3: TGTGCCAGCAGTGAAGCGCTCCGGTGGGGGGAGCAGTACGTC. Encoded protein: CASSEALRWGEQYV.

V usage is TRBV19 and J usage is TRBJ1-5; D is undetermined. Germline CDR1 is LNHDA and CDR2 is SQIVND (reference sequence). The CDR3 consists of 13 residues. V lost 4 bases, J lost 6 bases, and 10 bases lay in between. The CDR3 protein is CASSKGWFQPQHF. In DNA, the CDR3 is TGTGCCAGTAGTAAAGGGTGGTTTCAGCCCCAGCATTTT.

This clone was recorded only once. This chain links TRBV5-1 with TRBJ2-2; perhaps TRBD1 as D (6 bases). V was pared by 2 bases and J by 4 bases, with 15 bases between. CDR1 and CDR2 (germline): SGHRS, YFSETQ. The CDR3 spans 16 residues. Here the CDR3 reads CASSFLPGQGTGELFF. The DNA for the CDR3 is TGCGCCAGCAGCTTTCTACCGGGACAAGGCACCGGGGAGCTGTTTTTT.

This chain uses TRBV6-1 with TRBJ1-4, with D maybe TRBD1 (5 bases). Germline V CDR1 and CDR2: MNHNS, SASEGT. Trimming pared 8 bases from V and 5 bases from J, leaving 12 bases between. This CDR3 has 13 amino acids. CDR3 sequence reads: CASSGTVNEKLFF. CDR3 coding DNA: TGTGCCAGCTCCGGGACGGTCAATGAAAAACTGTTTTTT.

The rearrangement joins TRBV14 to TRBJ2-7; possibly TRBD1 for D (5 bases). The CDR3 spans 12 residues. The germline V and J ends were trimmed by 10 bases and 0 bases, with 10 bases remaining between them. The germline V gene encodes CDR1 SGHDN and CDR2 FVKESK. The CDR3 DNA follows: TGTGCCATCCATGACAGCTCCTACGAGCAGTACGTC. The encoded protein is CAIHDSSYEQYV.

The CDR3 reads CASSLGTGNTGELFF. CDR3 sequence (DNA): TGTGCCAGCAGCTTAGGGACAGGGAACACCGGGGAGCTGTTTTTT. The chain joins TRBV7-7 to TRBJ2-2; 7 bases match TRBD1. V was pared by 1 base and J by 1 base, with 0 bases of the junction left unmatched. The CDR3 totals 15 residues. Germline CDR1 is SSHAT and CDR2 is FNYEAQ (reference sequence).

This chain connects TRBV6-5 to TRBJ2-5, with 7 nucleotides matching TRBD1. Trimming removed 8 bases from V and 1 base from J; junction bases left unmatched: 10. CDR1 MNHEY and CDR2 SVGAGI come from the germline V gene. The CDR3 has 15 residues. For the CDR3, the DNA is TGTGCCAGCGGGAAAGGGGGCAGGCTCCAAGAGACCCAGTACTTC. It codes for CASGKGGRLQETQYF.

The V gene is TRBV6-5, the J gene TRBJ1-1; 7 nucleotides match TRBD1. The CDR3 sequence is 15 residues long. CDR1 is MNHEY, CDR2 SVGAGI, per germline. The junction had 8 bases not matched to a gene; V was cut back by 5 bases and J by 2 bases. The CDR3 loop reads CASSLGQKINTEAFF. CDR3 in DNA: TGTGCCAGCAGTCTGGGACAGAAAATCAACACTGAAGCTTTCTTT.

The chain uses TRBV5-1 and TRBJ1-3, with 8 positions matching TRBD1. The V gene's germline CDR1 is SGHRS and CDR2 YFSETQ. The CDR3 spans 18 residues. J gave up 0 bases and V 4 bases, and 12 bases lay outside the gene matches. CDR3 sequence (DNA): TGCGCCAGCAGCCCAAGACAGGGGAGCTACGACTCTGGAAACACCATATATTTT. Translating it yields CASSPRQGSYDSGNTIYF. The complete variable domain, with remaining parts taken from reference TRBV5-1 and TRBJ1-3, reads KAGVTQTPRYLIKTRGQQVTLSCSPISGHRSVSWYQQTPGQGLQFLFEYFSETQRNKGNFPGRFSGRQFSNSRSEMNVSTLELGDSALYLCASSPRQGSYDSGNTIYFGEGSWLTVV.

The chain employs TRBV25-1 and TRBJ2-5, with 9 bases identical to TRBD1. Trimming took 8 bases from V and 3 from J; bases not matched to a gene: 4. This CDR3 spans 13 amino acids. Germline V lookup: CDR1 MGHDK, CDR2 SYGVNS. For the CDR3, the DNA is TGTGCCAGCCGGGACAGGGCAAAAGAGACCCAGTACTTC. Protein sequence: CASRDRAKETQYF.

The rearrangement uses TRBV5-1 and TRBJ2-3, with D hard to call. The CDR3 contains 11 residues. Trimming took off 2 bases at V and 5 bases at J, with 3 bases between the two ends. Germline CDR1 is SGHRS and CDR2 is YFSETQ. The CDR3 loop is CASSFRDTQYF. In nucleotides, the CDR3 is TGCGCCAGCAGCTTCCGAGATACGCAGTATTTT.

The chain has TRBV30 and TRBJ2-5, with TRBD1 as a possible D gene (5 bases). This CDR3 region has 12 residues. V was trimmed by 3 bases and J by 4 bases, leaving 9 bases between them. Germline V lookup: CDR1 GTSNPN, CDR2 SVGIG (reference sequence). The CDR3 reads CAWSQGGETQYF. In DNA, the CDR3 is TGTGCCTGGAGCCAGGGCGGAGAGACCCAGTACTTC.